One and the same sample provided the 22 T cell receptor beta chains below, sequenced in a study of blood T cell repertoires in COVID-19. Sequenced by immunoSEQ multiplex PCR; TCRdb stores in-frame clones only, minus some. Among 250,000 to 350,000 clones listed, roughly 80% were seen once. Sequencing used peripheral blood. These receptors came from a human donor with COVID-19, enrolled during active disease. The donor label of this sample is uncertain.

The sample holds one count of this clone. The chain combines TRBV11-3 with TRBJ2-1, with TRBD1 matching 9 bases. Unmatched junction bases numbered 3, after V lost 5 bases and J lost 4 bases. The CDR3 spans 14 residues. CDR1 SGHNT and CDR2 YENEEA come from the germline V gene. Here the CDR3 DNA reads TGTGCCAGCAGCCCGGACAGGGGTTACAATGAGCAGTTCTTC. Protein product: CASSPDRGYNEQFF.

DNA of the CDR3: TGTGCCAGCAGTTCAGGACTTGACTATGGCTACACCTTC. It encodes CASSSGLDYGYTF. The V gene is TRBV6-6, the J gene TRBJ1-2; no firm D call. There are 13 residues in the CDR3. Per the germline V gene, CDR1 is MNHNY and CDR2 is SVGAGI (reference sequence). The germline V and J ends were trimmed by 4 bases and 3 bases, with 9 bases remaining between them.

This clone was counted a few times. Here the CDR3 DNA reads TGTGCCAGCAGCCAAGATCTCGTGCGCAATGAGCAGTTCTTC. It translates to CASSQDLVRNEQFF. The chain uses TRBV3-1 (or the pseudogene TRBV3-2) and TRBJ2-1; D is ambiguous. V was trimmed by 0 bases and J by 6 bases, leaving 9 bases between them. The CDR3 runs to 14 residues. From germline, CDR1 is LGHDT and CDR2 YNNKEL (reference sequence).

Only a few counts were recorded for this clone. V is TRBV28 and J is TRBJ1-2, with TRBD1 as a possible D gene (6 bases). The CDR3 extends over 13 amino acids. V gave up 6 bases and J gave up 12 bases, with 20 bases separating them. Germline V gives CDR1 MDHEN, CDR2 SYDVKM. CDR3 DNA: TGTGCCAGCAGCTTAGAATGGGACACTCCGCACACCTTC. Translation: CASSLEWDTPHTF.

The chain employs TRBV9 and TRBJ1-1, with a possible D match to TRBD1 (6 bases). CDR3 length: 16 amino acids. Trimming removed 3 bases at V and 4 bases at J, with 19 bases between. Germline V CDR1 and CDR2: SGDLS, YYNGEE. The CDR3 nucleotides are TGTGCCAGCAGCGCGACAGGAGGTGAGGGTATCACTGAAGCTTTCTTT. Its protein is CASSATGGEGITEAFF. Complete variable domain (other parts from reference TRBV9 and TRBJ1-1): DSGVTQTPKHLITATGQRVTLRCSPRSGDLSVYWYQQSLDQGLQFLIQYYNGEERAKGNILERFSAQQFPDLHSELNLSSLELGDSALYFCASSATGGEGITEAFFGQGTRLTVV.

The V call is TRBV10-2, the J call TRBJ2-1, with 8 bases aligning to TRBD2. The CDR3 consists of 15 residues. In germline, CDR1 is WSHSY, CDR2 SAAADI. Trimming removed 1 base from V and 4 bases from J; junction bases left unmatched: 3. CDR3 nucleotide sequence: TGCGCCAGCAGTGAGTGGCGGGAGGTATACAATGAGCAGTTCTTC. Amino acid sequence: CASSEWREVYNEQFF.

The chain employs TRBV6-1 and TRBJ1-2; TRBD1 is a possible D gene (6 bases). The CDR3 has 14 residues. The germline V gene encodes CDR1 MNHNS and CDR2 SASEGT. Deletions cut 3 bases from V and 5 bases from J, with 13 bases between. The CDR3 region has the DNA TGTGCCAGCAGTGACCAAGACAGGATTTATGGCTACACCTTC. Its protein product is CASSDQDRIYGYTF.

The V call is TRBV28, the J call TRBJ1-1; 7 nucleotides align to TRBD1. There are 17 residues in the CDR3. Germline V gene lookup returns CDR1 MDHEN and CDR2 SYDVKM. Trimming took 2 bases from V and 7 from J; bases not matched to a gene: 16. CDR3 loop: CASSLERGTGALDEAFF. CDR3 coding DNA: TGTGCCAGCAGTTTAGAAAGGGGAACAGGGGCCCTGGATGAAGCTTTCTTT.

As regards this clone: Other DNA sequences from this sample encode an identical CDR3 as well. This chain connects TRBV18 to TRBJ2-1; TRBD2 aligns across 10 bases. The CDR3 covers 15 residues. J was trimmed by 3 bases and V by 6 bases; bases with no gene match: 5. Germline V gene sequence: CDR1 KGHSH, CDR2 LQKENI. CDR3 in DNA: TGTGCCAGCTCGCCAACTAGCGGGAACTACAATGAGCAGTTCTTC. It encodes CASSPTSGNYNEQFF.

The chain is built from TRBV3-1 (or the pseudogene TRBV3-2) and TRBJ2-2; 10 bases match TRBD2. The trim removed 4 bases at V and 8 bases at J, leaving 7 bases unmatched. This CDR3 region has 15 residues. Germline V gene sequence: CDR1 LGHDT, CDR2 YNNKEL (reference sequence). The CDR3 reads CASSRLAGVSGELFF. The CDR3 nucleotides are TGTGCCAGCAGCCGGCTAGCGGGAGTATCGGGGGAGCTGTTTTTT.

The J gene is TRBJ1-3, the V gene TRBV28; maybe TRBD1 (5 bases). Trimming left V 8 bases short and J 2 bases short, with 16 bases between. Per germline, CDR1 MDHEN and CDR2 SYDVKM. This CDR3 has 15 residues. CDR3 in amino acids: CASLGGSDPGNTIYF. As DNA, the CDR3 is TGTGCCAGCCTGGGGGGGTCGGACCCTGGAAACACCATATATTTT.

DNA of the CDR3: TGCGCCAGCAGCCGATCCTCCGGGGATACGCAGTATTTT. Residues: CASSRSSGDTQYF. This chain joins TRBV5-1 and TRBJ2-3, with D uncertain. Germline CDR1 and CDR2: SGHRS and YFSETQ. V gave up 4 bases and J gave up 6 bases, with 12 bases separating them. The CDR3 runs 13 residues.

DNA for the CDR3: TGTGCCAGCAACCCTAGGACAGCAACTAATGAAAAACTGTTTTTT. This gives the protein CASNPRTATNEKLFF. The chain carries TRBV28 and TRBJ1-4; the D gene is possibly TRBD1 (6 bases). The length of the CDR3 is 15 residues. The V end was cut by 7 bases, the J end by 0 bases, with 12 bases between. Germline V CDR1 and CDR2: MDHEN, SYDVKM.

This sequence joins TRBV9 and TRBJ2-1; no clear D gene. Trimming stripped 0 bases from V and 9 bases from J, with 16 bases between. The CDR3 loop spans 15 amino acids. Germline CDR1 and CDR2: SGDLS and YYNGEE. In DNA form, the CDR3 reads TGTGCCAGCAGCGTAGGGGCCTCATCGGCCGGTGAGCAGTTCTTC. Translating it yields CASSVGASSAGEQFF.

CDR3: CASTFYRGKDNEQFF. The CDR3 DNA is TGTGCCAGCACATTCTACCGAGGTAAGGACAATGAGCAGTTCTTC. The J gene is TRBJ2-1, the V gene TRBV7-2; D is ambiguous. CDR3 length equals 15 residues. Germline V gene sequence: CDR1 SGHTA, CDR2 FQGNSA. The V and J ends lost 7 bases and 5 bases respectively, with 18 bases between them.

This clone was found once. The chain couples TRBV30 to TRBJ1-3, with TRBD1 as a possible D gene (5 bases). Trimming took 2 bases from V and 0 from J, leaving 11 bases between them. Germline V gene sequence: CDR1 GTSNPN, CDR2 SVGIG (reference sequence). CDR3 length equals 15 residues. The CDR3 loop reads CAWSWTLDSGNTIYF. The CDR3 nucleotides read TGTGCCTGGAGTTGGACACTCGACTCTGGAAACACCATATATTTT.

This clone turned up a few times. The CDR3 is CASSALGLPGLASYNEQFF. The CDR3 DNA sequence: TGTGCCAGCAGCGCATTAGGACTCCCGGGACTAGCTTCCTACAATGAGCAGTTCTTC. The rearrangement joins TRBV7-6 to TRBJ2-1, with 9 bases aligning to TRBD2. V gave up 5 bases and J gave up 1 base; unmatched junction bases: 15. Germline CDR1 and CDR2: SGHVS and FNYEAQ. The length of the CDR3 is 19 residues.

The genes are TRBV6-2 or TRBV6-3 and TRBJ2-5; 8 positions agree with TRBD1. Germline trimming cut 6 bases from V and 2 bases from J; bases unmatched to any gene: 8. CDR1 MNHEY and CDR2 SVGEGT come from the germline V gene. This CDR3 is built from 15 residues. The DNA of the CDR3 is TGTGCCAGCAGCCCATTCAGGGGGCCGCAAGAGACCCAGTACTTC. Its protein is CASSPFRGPQETQYF.

The rearrangement joins TRBV5-6 to TRBJ2-3; TRBD2 matches at 9 bases. Germline V gene data show CDR1 as SGHDT and CDR2 as YYEEEE. J gave up 8 bases and V 4 bases, and 5 bases lay outside the gene matches. The CDR3 is made up of 13 amino acids. In DNA, the CDR3 is TGTGCCAGCAGCCCCGGGCGGGAGGGTACGCAGTATTTT. Residues: CASSPGREGTQYF.

V usage is TRBV9 and J usage is TRBJ2-7; D is unresolved. The CDR3 has 15 amino acids. Trimming took 0 bases from V and 7 from J, leaving 17 bases between them. The germline V gene has CDR1 SGDLS and CDR2 YYNGEE. This chain's CDR3 is CASSVDHSSYLEQYF. Here the CDR3 DNA reads TGTGCCAGCAGCGTAGATCACAGCTCCTACCTGGAGCAGTACTTC.

DNA of the CDR3: TGTGCCAGCAGTCGGGACATTGGGCAAGAGACCCAGTACTTC. This encodes CASSRDIGQETQYF. The gene calls are TRBV2 and TRBJ2-5, with a tentative D call TRBD1 (6 bases). CDR1 and CDR2 (germline): SNHLY, FYNNEI. The CDR3 is made up of 14 amino acids. Deletions cut 5 bases from V and 2 bases from J, with 12 bases between. Combining the CDR3 with reference TRBV2 and TRBJ2-5 gives the whole variable domain EPEVTQTPSHQVTQMGQEVILRCVPISNHLYFYWYRQILGQKVEFLVSFYNNEISEKSEIFDDQFSVERPDGSNFTLKIRSTKLEDSAMYFCASSRDIGQETQYFGPGTRLLVL.

This chain joins TRBV5-1 and TRBJ1-2; D might be TRBD1 (5 bases). The CDR3 spans 14 residues. The germline V gene has CDR1 SGHRS and CDR2 YFSETQ. Trimming took off 2 bases at V and 10 bases at J, with 18 bases between the two ends. This chain's CDR3 is CASSLGATQSTYTF. CDR3 in DNA: TGCGCCAGCAGCTTAGGGGCGACACAGTCTACCTACACCTTC.